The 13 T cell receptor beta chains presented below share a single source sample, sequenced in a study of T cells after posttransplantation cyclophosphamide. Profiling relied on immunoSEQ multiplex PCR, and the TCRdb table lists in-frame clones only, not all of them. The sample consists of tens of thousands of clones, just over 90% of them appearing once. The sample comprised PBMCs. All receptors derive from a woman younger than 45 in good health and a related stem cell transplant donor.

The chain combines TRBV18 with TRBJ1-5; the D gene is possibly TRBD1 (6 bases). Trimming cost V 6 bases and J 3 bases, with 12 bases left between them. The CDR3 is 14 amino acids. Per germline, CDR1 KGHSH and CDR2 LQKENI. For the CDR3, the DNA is TGTGCCAGCTCCCCGGGACACAACAATCAGCCCCAGCATTTT. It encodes CASSPGHNNQPQHF.

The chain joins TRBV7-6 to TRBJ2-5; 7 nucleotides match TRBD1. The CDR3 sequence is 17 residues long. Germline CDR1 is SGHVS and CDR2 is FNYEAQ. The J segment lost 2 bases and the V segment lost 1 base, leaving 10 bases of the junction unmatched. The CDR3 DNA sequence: TGTGCCAGCAGCTTAGACCCCGCCGGGACAGCTCAAGAGACCCAGTACTTC. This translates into CASSLDPAGTAQETQYF.

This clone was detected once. CDR3 bases: TGTGCCAGCAGAAGACAGGGGAACACCGGGGAGCTGTTTTTT. Translated, it gives CASRRQGNTGELFF. The chain couples TRBV27 to TRBJ2-2; 7 positions agree with TRBD1. V lost 6 bases, J lost 1 base, and 2 bases stayed unmatched. This CDR3 is 14 amino acids long. Germline V gene lookup returns CDR1 MNHEY and CDR2 SMNVEV (reference sequence).

DNA for the CDR3: TGTGCCAGCAGTTCTGCGGGACTAGTTGGCGATACGCAGTATTTT. It is translated as CASSSAGLVGDTQYF. The chain carries TRBV7-2 and TRBJ2-3, with 8 nucleotides matching TRBD2. CDR1 and CDR2 (germline): SGHTA, FQGNSA. The junction had 11 bases not matched to a gene; V was cut back by 6 bases and J by 6 bases. The CDR3 has 15 amino acids.

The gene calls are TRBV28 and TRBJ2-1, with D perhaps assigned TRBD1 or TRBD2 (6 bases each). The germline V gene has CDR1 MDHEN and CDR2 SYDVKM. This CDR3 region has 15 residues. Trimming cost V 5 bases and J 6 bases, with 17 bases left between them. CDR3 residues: CASSQTGASSNEQFF. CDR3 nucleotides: TGTGCCAGCAGTCAGACGGGGGCTTCATCCAATGAGCAGTTCTTC.

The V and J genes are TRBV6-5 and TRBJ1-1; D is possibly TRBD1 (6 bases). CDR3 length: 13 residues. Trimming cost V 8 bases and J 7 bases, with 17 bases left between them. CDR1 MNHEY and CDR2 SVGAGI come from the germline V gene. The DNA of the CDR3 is TGTGCCAGCCATCGAAGCAGGGGTGGTGAAGCTTTCTTT. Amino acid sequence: CASHRSRGGEAFF.

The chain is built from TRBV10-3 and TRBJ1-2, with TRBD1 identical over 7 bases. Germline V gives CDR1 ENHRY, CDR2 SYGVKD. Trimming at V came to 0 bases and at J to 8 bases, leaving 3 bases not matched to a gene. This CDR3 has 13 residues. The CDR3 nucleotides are TGTGCCATCAGTGAGTCGACAGGGCGAGGCTACACCTTC. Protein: CAISESTGRGYTF.

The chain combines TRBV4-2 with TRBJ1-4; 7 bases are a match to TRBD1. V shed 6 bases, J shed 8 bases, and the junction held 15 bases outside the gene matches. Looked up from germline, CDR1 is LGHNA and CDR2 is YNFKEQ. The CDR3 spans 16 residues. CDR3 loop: CASRPDVGGKGEKLFF. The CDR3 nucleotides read TGTGCCAGCAGGCCGGACGTAGGGGGCAAAGGGGAAAAACTGTTTTTT.

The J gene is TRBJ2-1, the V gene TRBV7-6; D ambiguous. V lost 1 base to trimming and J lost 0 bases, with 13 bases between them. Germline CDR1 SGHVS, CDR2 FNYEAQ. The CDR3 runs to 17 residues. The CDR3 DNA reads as TGTGCCAGCAGCTTAGGTCCTTGGGCAGGCTCCTACAATGAGCAGTTCTTC. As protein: CASSLGPWAGSYNEQFF.

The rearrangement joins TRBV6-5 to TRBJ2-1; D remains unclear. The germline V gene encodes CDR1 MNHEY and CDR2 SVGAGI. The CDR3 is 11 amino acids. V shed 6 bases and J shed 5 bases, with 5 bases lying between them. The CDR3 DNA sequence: TGTGCCAGCAGCTTACACAATGAGCAGTTCTTC. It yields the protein CASSLHNEQFF.

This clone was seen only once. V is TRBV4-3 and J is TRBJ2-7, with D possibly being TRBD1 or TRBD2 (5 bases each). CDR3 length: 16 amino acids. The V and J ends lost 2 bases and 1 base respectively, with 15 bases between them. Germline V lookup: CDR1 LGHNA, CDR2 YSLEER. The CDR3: CASSQIARDPSYEQYF. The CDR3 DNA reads TGCGCCAGCAGCCAAATTGCCCGGGACCCATCCTACGAGCAGTACTTC.

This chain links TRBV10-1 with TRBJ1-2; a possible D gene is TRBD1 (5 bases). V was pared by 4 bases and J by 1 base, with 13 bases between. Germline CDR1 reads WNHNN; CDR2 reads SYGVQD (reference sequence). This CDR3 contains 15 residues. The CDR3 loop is CASSGVGGCNYGYTF. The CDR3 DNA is TGCGCCAGCAGTGGGGTTGGGGGTTGTAACTATGGCTACACCTTC.

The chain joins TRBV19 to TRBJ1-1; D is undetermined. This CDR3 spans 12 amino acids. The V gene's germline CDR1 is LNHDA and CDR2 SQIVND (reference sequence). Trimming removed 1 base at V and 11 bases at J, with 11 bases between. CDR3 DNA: TGTGCCAGTAGTATAGTTTCGGGGAAGGCTTTCTTT. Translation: CASSIVSGKAFF.